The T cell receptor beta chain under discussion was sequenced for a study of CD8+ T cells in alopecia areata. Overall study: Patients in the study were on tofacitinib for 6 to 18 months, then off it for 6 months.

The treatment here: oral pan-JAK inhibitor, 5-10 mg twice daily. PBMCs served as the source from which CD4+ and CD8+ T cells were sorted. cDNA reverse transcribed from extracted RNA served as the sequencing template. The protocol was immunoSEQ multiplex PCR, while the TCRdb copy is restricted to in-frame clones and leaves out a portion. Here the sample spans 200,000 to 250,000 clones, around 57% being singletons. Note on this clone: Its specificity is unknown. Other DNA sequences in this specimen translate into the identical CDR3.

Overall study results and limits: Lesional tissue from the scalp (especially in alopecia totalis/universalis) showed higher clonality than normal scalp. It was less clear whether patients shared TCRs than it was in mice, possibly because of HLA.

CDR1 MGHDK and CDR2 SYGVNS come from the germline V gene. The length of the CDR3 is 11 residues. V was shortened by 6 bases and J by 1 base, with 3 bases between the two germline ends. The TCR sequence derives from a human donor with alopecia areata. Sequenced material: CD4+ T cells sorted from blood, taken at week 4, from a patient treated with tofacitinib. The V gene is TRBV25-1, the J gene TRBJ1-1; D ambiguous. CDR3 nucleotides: TGTGCCAGCAGCAGGAACACTGAAGCTTTCTTT. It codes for CASSRNTEAFF.